A selection of T cell receptor beta chains follows, all from one sample in a study of blood T cell repertoires in COVID-19. The assay was immunoSEQ multiplex PCR, and TCRdb's table has in-frame clones only and misses some. The repertoire includes about 22,000 clones, 65% to 90% of them detected once, and about half sits in the top ten. Sequencing was carried out using peripheral blood. The source of these receptors is a man between 65 and 85 years old with acute or convalescent COVID-19. The CDR3 runs from the conserved cysteine through the conserved F or W.

cdr3_aa,v_call
CSASPGTGGDALNTEAFF,TRBV20-1
CASSFSGQRTDTQYF,TRBV11-2
CASSLPGGNTEAFF,TRBV5-1
CASSEKPPQGYNQPQHF,TRBV2
CASSIGLSGPYEQYF,TRBV19
CASSRGQHALHF,TRBV7-2
CASSSRQSGHGQPQHF,TRBV6-2/TRBV6-3
CASSVRVRETQYF,TRBV27
CASSRSQGVMYSPLHF,TRBV27
CASRTPGLLVSQPQHF,TRBV19
CASSPDIGYTF,TRBV19
CASSYYATASNQPQHF,TRBV6-2/TRBV6-3
CASSPTGTGEETQYF,TRBV5-1